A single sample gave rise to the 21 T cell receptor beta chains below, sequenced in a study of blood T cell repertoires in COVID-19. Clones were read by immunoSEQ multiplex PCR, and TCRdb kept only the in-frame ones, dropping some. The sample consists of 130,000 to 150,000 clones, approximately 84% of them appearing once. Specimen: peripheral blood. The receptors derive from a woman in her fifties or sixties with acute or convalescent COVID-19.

CDR3 amino acids: CATSDRGTGALNEQYF. CDR3 sequence (DNA): TGTGCCACCAGTGACCGAGGGACAGGGGCTTTAAACGAGCAGTACTTC. This sequence joins TRBV24-1 and TRBJ2-7, with TRBD1 matching 10 bases. The CDR3 sequence is 16 residues long. Unmatched junction bases numbered 10, after V lost 4 bases and J lost 5 bases. Germline assignment: CDR1 KGHDR and CDR2 SFDVKD.

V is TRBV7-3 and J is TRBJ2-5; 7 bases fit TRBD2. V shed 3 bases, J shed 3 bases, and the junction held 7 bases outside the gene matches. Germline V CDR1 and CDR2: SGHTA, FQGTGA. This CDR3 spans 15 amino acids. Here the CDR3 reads CASSFQGAGEETQYF. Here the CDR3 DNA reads TGTGCCAGCAGCTTCCAAGGTGCGGGAGAAGAGACCCAGTACTTC.

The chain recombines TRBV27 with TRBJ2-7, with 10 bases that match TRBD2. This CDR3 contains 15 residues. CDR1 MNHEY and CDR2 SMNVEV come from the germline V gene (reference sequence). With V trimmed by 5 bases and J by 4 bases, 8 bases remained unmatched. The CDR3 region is CASSPPTSGKYEQYF. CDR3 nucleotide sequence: TGTGCCAGCAGTCCCCCAACTAGCGGGAAGTACGAGCAGTACTTC.

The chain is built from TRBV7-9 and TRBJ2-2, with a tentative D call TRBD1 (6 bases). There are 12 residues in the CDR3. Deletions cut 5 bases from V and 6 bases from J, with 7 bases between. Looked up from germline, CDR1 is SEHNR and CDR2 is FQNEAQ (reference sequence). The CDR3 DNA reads TGTGCCAGCAGCGAGGGGGCCGGGGAGCTGTTTTTT. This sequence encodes CASSEGAGELFF.

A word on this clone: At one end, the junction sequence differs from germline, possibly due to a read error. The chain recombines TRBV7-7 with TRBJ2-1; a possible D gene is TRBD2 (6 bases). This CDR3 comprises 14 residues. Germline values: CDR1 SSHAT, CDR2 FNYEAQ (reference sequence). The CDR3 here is CASSISGAYNEQFF. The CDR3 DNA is TGTGCTAGCAGCATTAGCGGAGCCTACAATGAGCAGTTCTTC.

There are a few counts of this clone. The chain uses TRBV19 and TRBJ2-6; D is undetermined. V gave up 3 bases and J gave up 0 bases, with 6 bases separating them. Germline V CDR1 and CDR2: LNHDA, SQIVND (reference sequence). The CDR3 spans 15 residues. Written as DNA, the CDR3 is TGTGCCAGTAGTATCGGCGGCTCTGGGGCCAACGTCCTGACTTTC. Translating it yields CASSIGGSGANVLTF.

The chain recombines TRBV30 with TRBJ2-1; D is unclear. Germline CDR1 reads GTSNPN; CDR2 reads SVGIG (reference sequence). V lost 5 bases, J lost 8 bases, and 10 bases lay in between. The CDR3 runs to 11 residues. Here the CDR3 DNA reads TGTGCCTGGGCCCATGACTATGAGCAGTTCTTC. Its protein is CAWAHDYEQFF.

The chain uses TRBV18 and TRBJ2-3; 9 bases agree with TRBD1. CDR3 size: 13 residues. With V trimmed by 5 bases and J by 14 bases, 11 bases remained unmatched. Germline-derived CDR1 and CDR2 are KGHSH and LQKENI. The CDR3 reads CASSDRNRDRAYF. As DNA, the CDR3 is TGTGCCAGCTCAGACCGAAACCGGGACAGGGCGTATTTT.

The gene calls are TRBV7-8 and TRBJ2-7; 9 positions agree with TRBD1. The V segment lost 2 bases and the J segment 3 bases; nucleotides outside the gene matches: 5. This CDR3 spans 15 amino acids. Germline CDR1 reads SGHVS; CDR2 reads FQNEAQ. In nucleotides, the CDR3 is TGTGCCAGCAGCTTACCGGACAGGGGCATCTACGAGCAGTACTTC. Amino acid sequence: CASSLPDRGIYEQYF.

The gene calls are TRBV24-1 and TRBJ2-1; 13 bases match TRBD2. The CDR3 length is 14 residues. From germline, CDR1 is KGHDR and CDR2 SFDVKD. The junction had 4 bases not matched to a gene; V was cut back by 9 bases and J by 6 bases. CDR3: CATSGTSGINEQFF. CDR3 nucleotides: TGTGCCACCTCTGGGACTAGCGGGATCAATGAGCAGTTCTTC.

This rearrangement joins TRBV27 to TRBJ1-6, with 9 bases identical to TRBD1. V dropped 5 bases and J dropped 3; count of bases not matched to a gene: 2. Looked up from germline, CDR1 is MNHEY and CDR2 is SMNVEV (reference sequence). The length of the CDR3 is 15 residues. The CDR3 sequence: CASSMTGGYNSPLHF. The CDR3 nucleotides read TGTGCCAGCAGTATGACAGGGGGCTATAATTCACCCCTCCACTTT.

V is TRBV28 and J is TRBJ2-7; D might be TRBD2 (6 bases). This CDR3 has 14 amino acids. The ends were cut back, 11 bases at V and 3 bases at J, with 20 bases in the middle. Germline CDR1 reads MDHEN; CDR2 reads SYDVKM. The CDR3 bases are TGTGCCCGGCATGGCGGGACCTTAATCTACGAGCAGTACTTC. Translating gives CARHGGTLIYEQYF.

The CDR3: CASGLDLAGVGGEQFF. CDR3 sequence (DNA): TGTGCTAGTGGTTTGGATTTAGCGGGAGTAGGTGGTGAGCAGTTCTTC. This chain uses TRBV12-5 with TRBJ2-1; 9 nucleotides match TRBD2. The germline CDR1 and CDR2 sequences are LGHNT and FRNRAP. Trimming at V came to 1 base and at J to 9 bases, leaving 10 bases not matched to a gene. This CDR3 is built from 16 residues.

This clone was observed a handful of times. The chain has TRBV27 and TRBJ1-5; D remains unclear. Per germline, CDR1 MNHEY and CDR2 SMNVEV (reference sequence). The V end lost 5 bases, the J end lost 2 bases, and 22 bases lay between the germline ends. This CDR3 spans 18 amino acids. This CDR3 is CASSRTPNGNKGNQPQHF. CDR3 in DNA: TGTGCCAGCAGTCGCACCCCTAACGGGAATAAGGGCAATCAGCCCCAGCATTTT.

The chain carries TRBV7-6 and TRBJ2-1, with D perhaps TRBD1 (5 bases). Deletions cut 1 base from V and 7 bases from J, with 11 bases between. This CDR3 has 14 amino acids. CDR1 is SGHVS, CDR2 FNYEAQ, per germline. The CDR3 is CASSLDPGSNEQFF. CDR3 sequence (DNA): TGTGCCAGCAGCTTAGATCCAGGGTCTAATGAGCAGTTCTTC.

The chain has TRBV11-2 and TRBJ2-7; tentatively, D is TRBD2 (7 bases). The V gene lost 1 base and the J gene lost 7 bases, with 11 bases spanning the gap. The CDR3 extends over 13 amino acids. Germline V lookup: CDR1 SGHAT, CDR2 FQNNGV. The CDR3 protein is CASSLGGGREQYF. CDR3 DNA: TGTGCCAGCAGCTTAGGGGGGGGCAGAGAGCAGTACTTC.

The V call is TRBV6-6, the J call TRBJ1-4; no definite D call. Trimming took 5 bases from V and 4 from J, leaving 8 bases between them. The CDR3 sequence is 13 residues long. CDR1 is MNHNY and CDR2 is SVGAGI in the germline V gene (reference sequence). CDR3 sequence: CASSRSVNEKLFF. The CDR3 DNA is TGTGCCAGCAGTCGGTCGGTTAATGAAAAACTGTTTTTT.

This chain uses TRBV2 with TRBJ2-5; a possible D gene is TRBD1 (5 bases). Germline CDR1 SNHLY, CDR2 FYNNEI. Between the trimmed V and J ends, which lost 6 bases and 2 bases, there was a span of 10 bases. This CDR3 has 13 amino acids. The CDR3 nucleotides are TGTGCCAGCAGCTCGGACAATCAAGAGACCCAGTACTTC. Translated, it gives CASSSDNQETQYF.

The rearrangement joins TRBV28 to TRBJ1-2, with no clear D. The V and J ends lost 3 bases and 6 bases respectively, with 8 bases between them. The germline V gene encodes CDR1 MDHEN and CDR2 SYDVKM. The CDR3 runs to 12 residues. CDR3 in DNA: TGTGCCAGCAGTTTGCCCGGGAATGGCTACACCTTC. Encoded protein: CASSLPGNGYTF.

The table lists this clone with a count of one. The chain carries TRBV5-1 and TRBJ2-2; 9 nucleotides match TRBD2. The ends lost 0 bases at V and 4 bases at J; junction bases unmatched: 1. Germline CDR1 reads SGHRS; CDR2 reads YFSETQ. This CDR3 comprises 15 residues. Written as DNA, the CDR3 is TGCGCCAGCAGCTTGGGCGGGGGGGTCACCGGGGAGCTGTTTTTT. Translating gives CASSLGGGVTGELFF.

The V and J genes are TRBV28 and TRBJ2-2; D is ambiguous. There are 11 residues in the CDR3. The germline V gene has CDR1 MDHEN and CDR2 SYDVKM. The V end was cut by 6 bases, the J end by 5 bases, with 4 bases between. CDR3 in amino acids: CASSLTGELFF. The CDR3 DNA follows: TGTGCCAGCAGCCTGACCGGGGAGCTGTTTTTT.